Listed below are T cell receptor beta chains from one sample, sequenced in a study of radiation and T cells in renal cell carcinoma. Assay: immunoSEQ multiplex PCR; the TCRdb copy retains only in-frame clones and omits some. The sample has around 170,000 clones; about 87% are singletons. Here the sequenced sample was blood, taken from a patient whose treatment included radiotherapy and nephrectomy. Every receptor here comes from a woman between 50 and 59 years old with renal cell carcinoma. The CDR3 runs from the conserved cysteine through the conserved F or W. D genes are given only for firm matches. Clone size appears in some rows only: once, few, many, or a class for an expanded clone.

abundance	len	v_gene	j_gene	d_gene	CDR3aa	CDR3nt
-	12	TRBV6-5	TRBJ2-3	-	CAARAGPDTQYF	TGTGCCGCGCGTGCGGGTCCAGATACGCAGTATTTT
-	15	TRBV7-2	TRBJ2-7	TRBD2	CASSPRLAGEYEQYF	TGTGCCAGCAGCCCCCGACTAGCGGGGGAGTACGAGCAGTACTTC
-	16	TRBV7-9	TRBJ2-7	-	CASSPSSGGANREQYF	TGTGCCAGCAGCCCAAGTAGTGGGGGTGCTAATCGCGAGCAGTACTTC
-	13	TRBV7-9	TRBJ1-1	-	CASSPRLDTEAFF	TGTGCCAGCAGCCCCCGGTTAGACACTGAAGCTTTCTTT
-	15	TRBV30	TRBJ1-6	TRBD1	CAWSVRGQGGSPLHF	TGTGCCTGGAGTGTACGAGGACAGGGCGGGTCACCCCTCCACTTT
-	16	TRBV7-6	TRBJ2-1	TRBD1	CASSYYSDRVYNEQFF	TGTGCCAGCAGCTACTACTCGGACAGGGTTTACAATGAGCAGTTCTTC
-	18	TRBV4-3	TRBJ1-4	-	CASSQDPRQGGTNEKLFF	TGCGCCAGCAGCCAAGATCCTCGTCAGGGAGGTACTAATGAAAAACTGTTTTTT
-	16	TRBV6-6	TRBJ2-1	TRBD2	CASSYSRASGNNEQFF	TGTGCCAGCAGTTACTCTCGGGCTAGCGGAAACAATGAGCAGTTCTTC
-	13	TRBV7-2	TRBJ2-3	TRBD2	CASSSLAIDTQYF	TGTGCCAGCAGCTCACTAGCGATAGATACGCAGTATTTT
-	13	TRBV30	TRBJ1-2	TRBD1	CAWSPRNRGGYTF	TGTGCCTGGAGTCCGCGAAACAGGGGTGGCTACACCTTC
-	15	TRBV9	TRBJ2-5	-	CASSVLSGTTETQYF	TGTGCCAGCAGCGTCCTGTCAGGGACGACGGAGACCCAGTACTTC
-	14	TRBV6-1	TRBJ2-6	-	CASNGPSGANVLTF	TGTGCCAGTAACGGACCCTCTGGGGCCAACGTCCTGACTTTC
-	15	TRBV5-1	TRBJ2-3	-	CASSSRRGGTDTQYF	TGCGCCAGCAGCTCACGGCGCGGGGGCACAGATACGCAGTATTTT
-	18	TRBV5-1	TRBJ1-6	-	CASSPQPRPGRKDSPLHF	TGCGCCAGCAGCCCACAACCCCGACCCGGAAGAAAGGATTCACCCCTCCACTTT
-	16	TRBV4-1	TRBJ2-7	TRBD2	CASSQVIGGGNPEQYF	TGCGCCAGCAGCCAAGTGATTGGCGGGGGTAACCCCGAGCAGTACTTC
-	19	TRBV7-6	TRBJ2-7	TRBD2	CASSSTPGTSGGQRIEQYF	TGTGCCAGCAGCTCCACCCCCGGGACTAGCGGGGGGCAACGTATCGAGCAGTACTTC
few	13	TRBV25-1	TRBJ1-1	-	CASSDRLQTEAFF	TGTGCCAGCAGTGACCGGTTGCAGACTGAAGCTTTCTTT
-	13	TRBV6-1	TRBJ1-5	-	CASSENGNQPQHF	TGTGCCAGCAGTGAAAACGGGAATCAGCCCCAGCATTTT
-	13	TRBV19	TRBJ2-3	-	CASRGDKTDTQYF	TGTGCCAGTAGGGGCGATAAGACAGATACGCAGTATTTT
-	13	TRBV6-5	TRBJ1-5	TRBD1	CASSRQGAQPQHF	TGTGCCAGCAGTAGGCAGGGGGCTCAGCCCCAGCATTTT
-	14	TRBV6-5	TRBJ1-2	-	CASSYSGTAEGYTF	TGTGCCAGCAGTTACTCCGGGACCGCCGAGGGCTACACCTTC
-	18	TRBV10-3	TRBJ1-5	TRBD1	CAISDDAAGGLGNQPQHF	TGTGCCATCAGTGACGATGCGGCAGGGGGCTTAGGCAATCAGCCCCAGCATTTT
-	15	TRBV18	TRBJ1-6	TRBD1	CASSPVDRANSPLHF	TGTGCCAGCTCACCCGTGGACAGGGCTAATTCACCCCTCCACTTT
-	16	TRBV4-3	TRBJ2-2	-	CASSQVRGTDTGELFF	TGCGCCAGCAGCCAAGTTCGGGGGACGGACACCGGGGAGCTGTTTTTT
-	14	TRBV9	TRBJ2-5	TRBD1	CASSKRPGGETQYF	TGTGCCAGCAGCAAACGACCAGGGGGAGAGACCCAGTACTTC
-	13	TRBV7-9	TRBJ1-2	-	CASSLEQVYGYTF	TGTGCCAGCAGCTTAGAACAGGTCTATGGCTACACCTTC
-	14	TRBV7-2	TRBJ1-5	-	CASSLERGRQPQHF	TGTGCCAGCAGCTTAGAACGGGGAAGACAGCCCCAGCATTTT
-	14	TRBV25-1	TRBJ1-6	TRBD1	CASSQKTGGSPLHF	TGTGCCAGCAGTCAGAAGACAGGGGGTTCACCCCTCCACTTT
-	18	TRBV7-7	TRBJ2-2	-	CASTEGAKGHANTGELFF	TGTGCTAGCACCGAAGGGGCCAAGGGACACGCGAACACCGGGGAGCTGTTTTTT
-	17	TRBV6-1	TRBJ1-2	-	CASSEAFAGGQRGGYTF	TGTGCCAGCAGTGAAGCGTTCGCGGGCGGACAACGCGGGGGCTACACCTTC
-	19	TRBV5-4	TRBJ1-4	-	CASSPGGAVGAVANEKLFF	TGTGCCAGCAGCCCAGGAGGAGCAGTGGGAGCCGTCGCTAATGAAAAACTGTTTTTT
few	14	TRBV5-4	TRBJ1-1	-	CASSLGLADTEAFF	TGTGCCAGCAGCTTGGGGCTGGCGGACACTGAAGCTTTCTTT
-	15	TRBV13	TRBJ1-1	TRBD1	CASSQGVVMNTEAFF	TGTGCCAGCAGCCAGGGGGTGGTCATGAACACTGAAGCTTTCTTT
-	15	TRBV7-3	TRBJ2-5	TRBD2	CASRSSGGSQETQYF	TGTGCCAGCAGGAGTAGCGGGGGGAGCCAAGAGACCCAGTACTTC
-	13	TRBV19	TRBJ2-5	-	CASSIAVQETQYF	TGTGCCAGTAGTATAGCGGTCCAAGAGACCCAGTACTTC
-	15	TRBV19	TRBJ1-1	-	CASSSDSGYNTEAFF	TGTGCCAGTAGTAGTGACAGCGGATATAACACTGAAGCTTTCTTT
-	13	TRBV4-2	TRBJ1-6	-	CASSRGQNSPLHF	TGTGCCAGCAGCCGAGGACAGAATTCACCCCTCCACTTT
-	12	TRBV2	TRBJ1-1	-	CASSVGGTEAFF	TGTGCCAGCAGTGTTGGGGGGACTGAAGCTTTCTTT
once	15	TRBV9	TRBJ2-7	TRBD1	CASSVGGTGVHEQYF	TGTGCCAGCAGCGTAGGAGGGACAGGGGTACACGAGCAGTACTTC
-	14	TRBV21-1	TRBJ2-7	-	CASSKGLALGEQYF	TGTGCCAGCAGCAAGGGACTAGCACTCGGCGAGCAGTACTTC
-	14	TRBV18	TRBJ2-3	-	CASSPPGLADTQYF	TGTGCCAGCTCACCACCGGGGCTAGCAGATACGCAGTATTTT
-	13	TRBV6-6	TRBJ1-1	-	CASQLEGNTEAFF	TGTGCCAGTCAACTCGAGGGGAACACTGAAGCTTTCTTT
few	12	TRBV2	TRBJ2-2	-	CASSIGTGELFF	TGTGCCAGCAGCATCGGTACCGGGGAGCTGTTTTTT
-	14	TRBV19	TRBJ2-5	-	CASSIAGAKETQYF	TGTGCCAGTAGTATAGCGGGGGCCAAAGAGACCCAGTACTTC
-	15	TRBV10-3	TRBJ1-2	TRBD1	CAISQGQGPISGYTF	TGTGCCATCAGTCAAGGACAGGGCCCGATCTCAGGCTACACCTTC
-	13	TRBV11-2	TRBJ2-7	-	CASSFRDNYEQYF	TGTGCCAGCAGCTTCAGGGATAACTACGAGCAGTACTTC
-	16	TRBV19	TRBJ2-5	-	CASTMTGTGTQETQYF	TGTGCCAGTACGATGACCGGTACAGGGACCCAAGAGACCCAGTACTTC
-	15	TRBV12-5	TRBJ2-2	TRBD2	CASGLGEGTTGELFF	TGTGCTAGTGGTTTGGGGGAGGGAACAACCGGGGAGCTGTTTTTT
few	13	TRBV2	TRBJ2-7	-	CASRNGETHEQYF	TGTGCCAGCAGGAATGGGGAGACCCACGAGCAGTACTTC
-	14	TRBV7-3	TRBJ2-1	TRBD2	CASSLTGRRNEQFF	TGTGCCAGCAGCTTAACCGGGAGGCGGAATGAGCAGTTCTTC
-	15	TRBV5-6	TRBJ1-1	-	CASSGIGGLNTEAFF	TGTGCCAGCAGCGGCATAGGGGGGTTGAACACTGAAGCTTTCTTT